The entry below gives a single T cell receptor beta chain sequence along with its context. Antigen: not known. V was trimmed by 6 bases and J by 0 bases, leaving 23 bases between them. The CDR3 extends over 19 amino acids. Germline assignment: CDR1 MNHEY and CDR2 SVGEGT. This sample is part of a study of T-cell memory formation after mild COVID-19. Study details: The TCR clusters were mostly specific to one donor. Study results and limitations: Memory sampled before infection contained some responding clones, suggesting cross-reactive memory joined. For contracting clones, CD4+ ones sat mainly in CM and EM, CD8+ in EMRA.

TCRalpha and TCRbeta libraries used 5'RACE with constant-segment primers and UMIs. TCRdb re-called the 5' RACE reads through MiXCR, storing one row per CDR3 protein. The sample has roughly 500,000 distinct CDR3 sequences, around 21% seen once. V usage is TRBV6-2 or TRBV6-3 and J usage is TRBJ2-2; D is unclear. The source material was PBMCs or a T cell subset sorted from them (not recorded which). This sequence was found in an adult woman who had mild COVID-19 (a few samples of this study predate the infection). Cell type and time point are not known. The CDR3 DNA follows: TGTGCCAGCAGGGGTGAGGCACTCTCCCTCCACACGAACACCGGGGAGCTGTTTTTT. Its protein is CASRGEALSLHTNTGELFF.